The 18 T cell receptor beta chains in this list originate from one sample, sequenced in a study of T cells in Graves' hyperthyroidism and ophthalmopathy. RNA transcripts provided the source from which TCR beta CDR3 regions were amplified. When the TCR CDR3 underwent first-round RT-PCR, the HTBI primer set was used. MiXCR was run by TCRdb on the multiplex PCR reads, yielding one entry per CDR3 protein. The sample consists of around 700,000 distinct CDR3 sequences, around 19% of them appearing once. What was sequenced was blood. These receptor sequences come from a woman between 50 and 59 years old with Graves' hyperthyroidism that later progressed to Graves' ophthalmopathy.

The chain employs TRBV5-1 and TRBJ1-1; 10 positions agree with TRBD1. After removal of 4 bases from V and 1 base from J, the junction contained 4 bases not matched to a gene. The CDR3 is made up of 15 amino acids. Germline lookup yields CDR1 SGHRS and CDR2 YFSETQ. Here the CDR3 reads CASSQGQGENTEAFF. The CDR3 bases are TGCGCCAGCAGCCAAGGACAGGGGGAGAACACTGAAGCTTTCTTT.

J is TRBJ2-3 and V is TRBV29-1; TRBD1 aligns across 9 bases. Per the germline V gene, CDR1 is SQVTM and CDR2 is ANQGSEA. Losses at the gene ends were 2 bases for V and 2 bases for J; bases not matched to a gene: 5. The CDR3 spans 15 residues. The CDR3 spells CSVEWTGDYTDTQYF. The CDR3 DNA is TGCAGCGTTGAATGGACAGGGGACTACACAGATACGCAGTATTTT.

This clonotype has ten or more counts. J is TRBJ2-7 and V is TRBV6-1, with 8 bases that match TRBD2. The CDR3 spans 16 residues. CDR1 and CDR2 from the germline V gene are MNHNS and SASEGT. After removal of 0 bases from V and 3 bases from J, the junction contained 7 bases not matched to a gene. This chain's CDR3 is CASSEAERGPNYEQYF. The DNA for the CDR3 is TGTGCCAGCAGTGAAGCGGAGCGGGGGCCCAACTACGAGCAGTACTTC.

This clonotype showed up many times. The J gene is TRBJ1-1, the V gene TRBV7-2; TRBD1 is a possible D gene (5 bases). Germline V gives CDR1 SGHTA, CDR2 FQGNSA. The CDR3 is 15 residues long. V was cut by 4 bases and J by 5 bases, with 17 bases left in between. The CDR3 loop is CASSSSTDLGTEAFF. As DNA, the CDR3 is TGTGCCAGCAGCTCTTCGACAGATCTGGGGACTGAAGCTTTCTTT.

V is TRBV9 and J is TRBJ1-2, with 10 bases lining up with TRBD1. The CDR3 runs to 18 residues. V was clipped by 4 bases and J by 0 bases; unmatched bases: 12. Looked up from germline, CDR1 is SGDLS and CDR2 is YYNGEE. The CDR3 protein is CASSPRPTGGSSNYGYTF. The CDR3 DNA reads TGTGCCAGCAGCCCCAGGCCGACAGGGGGCTCGTCTAACTATGGCTACACCTTC.

The rearrangement links TRBV19 to TRBJ1-5; D not certain. V lost 3 bases to trimming and J lost 6 bases, with 18 bases between them. CDR1 and CDR2 from the germline V gene are LNHDA and SQIVND (reference sequence). This CDR3 comprises 16 residues. CDR3 sequence: CASSILDRGLGQPQHF. The CDR3 nucleotides are TGTGCCAGTAGTATTCTGGACCGAGGGTTGGGTCAGCCCCAGCATTTT.

This chain links TRBV11-2 with TRBJ1-1, with a tentative D call TRBD1 (6 bases). The germline CDR1 and CDR2 sequences are SGHAT and FQNNGV. The V end was cut by 5 bases, the J end by 3 bases, with 19 bases between. The CDR3 contains 16 residues. For the CDR3, the DNA is TGTGCCAGCAGCCCCCCCGGGGGGCAGAGGGACACTGAAGCTTTCTTT. Its translation: CASSPPGGQRDTEAFF.

In this sample, this clonotype turned up many times. The CDR3 reads CASSLRQTYEQYF. As DNA, the CDR3 is TGTGCCAGCAGTTTACGACAAACCTACGAGCAGTACTTC. The chain joins TRBV12-3 or TRBV12-4 to TRBJ2-7; D gene unclear. V was cut by 2 bases and J by 2 bases, with 7 bases left in between. The CDR3 extends over 13 amino acids.

The V call is TRBV5-4, the J call TRBJ1-4; D remains unclear. Trimming shortened V by 0 bases and J by 8 bases, and 11 bases separated the two germline ends. CDR1 is SGHNT and CDR2 is YYREEE in the germline V gene (reference sequence). The CDR3 is made up of 14 amino acids. The CDR3 nucleotides read TGTGCCAGCAGCTTGGAGCTTGGAAGGGAAAAACTGTTTTTT. This encodes CASSLELGREKLFF.

Comment on this clonotype: One end of the junction does not line up with germline, which may come from a read error. The V call is TRBV9, the J call TRBJ1-3, with TRBD1 identical over 7 bases. The CDR3 has 15 residues. Germline V gives CDR1 SGDLS, CDR2 YYNGEE. CDR3 bases: TGTGCCGGCAGCTCCACAGGGGAAGCTGGAAACACCATATATTTT. Translation gives CAGSSTGEAGNTIYF.

The chain is built from TRBV10-3 and TRBJ1-5; weak D call: TRBD1 (5 bases). V gave up 6 bases and J gave up 6 bases, with 15 bases separating them. The CDR3 is made up of 14 amino acids. Germline V lookup: CDR1 ENHRY, CDR2 SYGVKD. The CDR3 reads CAIRGTARGQPQHF. For the CDR3, the DNA is TGTGCCATCAGGGGGACGGCGAGAGGTCAGCCCCAGCATTTT.

The table lists this clonotype with many counts. This rearrangement joins TRBV18 to TRBJ1-2; TRBD1 might be the D (5 bases). This CDR3 has 13 residues. With 6 bases removed from V and 2 bases from J, the gap between germline ends came to 10 bases. Germline V lookup: CDR1 KGHSH, CDR2 LQKENI. In DNA, the CDR3 is TGTGCCAGCTCGACAGATATGAACTATGGCTACACCTTC. Residues: CASSTDMNYGYTF. Full variable domain (remainder filled in from reference TRBV18 and TRBJ1-2): NAGVMQNPRHLVRRRGQEARLRCSPMKGHSHVYWYRQLPEEGLKFMVYLQKENIIDESGMPKERFSAEFPKEGPSILRIQQVVRGDSAAYFCASSTDMNYGYTFGSGTRLTVV.

The CDR3 DNA is TGTGCCACCAGCAGAGCTTACAGGGCAGAGACCCAGTACTTC. Encoded protein: CATSRAYRAETQYF. The genes are TRBV15 and TRBJ2-5; possible D gene TRBD1, 6 bases. Germline V lookup: CDR1 LNHNV, CDR2 YYDKDF (reference sequence). Trimming shortened V by 1 base and J by 4 bases, and 10 bases separated the two germline ends. The CDR3 has 14 amino acids. The full variable domain, its missing parts supplied by reference TRBV15 and TRBJ2-5, is DAMVIQNPRYQVTQFGKPVTLSCSQTLNHNVMYWYQQKSSQAPKLLFHYYDKDFNNEADTPDNFQSRRPNTSFCFLDIRSPGLGDTAMYLCATSRAYRAETQYFGPGTRLLVL.

The chain carries TRBV27 and TRBJ1-6, with D perhaps matching TRBD1 (5 bases). V dropped 4 bases and J dropped 6 bases, with 13 bases sitting between them. CDR3 length: 15 residues. Germline V lookup: CDR1 MNHEY, CDR2 SMNVEV (reference sequence). CDR3 protein: CASSYWGDSNSPLHF. The DNA for the CDR3 is TGTGCCAGCAGTTATTGGGGGGATTCTAATTCACCCCTCCACTTT.

The chain links TRBV18 to TRBJ2-5, with 10 bases aligning to TRBD2. This CDR3 is built from 16 residues. Germline V gene data show CDR1 as KGHSH and CDR2 as LQKENI. The trim removed 1 base at V and 2 bases at J, leaving 4 bases unmatched. The CDR3: CASSPLAGGKQETQYF. The CDR3 DNA reads TGTGCCAGCTCACCACTAGCGGGGGGCAAACAAGAGACCCAGTACTTC.

The V and J genes are TRBV7-6 and TRBJ1-4; no firm D call. In germline, CDR1 is SGHVS, CDR2 FNYEAQ. Trimming removed 6 bases at V and 0 bases at J, with 20 bases between. The length of the CDR3 is 18 residues. The CDR3 bases are TGTGCCAGCAGGAAAGACGCGCCCTACCTTGCAACTAATGAAAAACTGTTTTTT. This gives the protein CASRKDAPYLATNEKLFF.

The V and J genes are TRBV6-6 and TRBJ1-2; no clear D. Germline CDR1 and CDR2: MNHNY and SVGAGI (reference sequence). V dropped 0 bases and J dropped 5 bases, with 13 bases sitting between them. The CDR3 loop spans 15 amino acids. DNA of the CDR3: TGTGCCAGCAGTTACTCGACAACAGACCCTTATGGCTACACCTTC. It specifies CASSYSTTDPYGYTF.

The chain carries TRBV30 and TRBJ2-5, with 8 bases lining up with TRBD1. V lost 1 base, J lost 1 base, and 2 bases stayed unmatched. This CDR3 is 14 amino acids long. The germline V gene encodes CDR1 GTSNPN and CDR2 SVGIG (reference sequence). The CDR3, as DNA: TGTGCCTGGAGTGGAGGACAGGGCCAAGAGACCCAGTACTTC. Protein product: CAWSGGQGQETQYF.